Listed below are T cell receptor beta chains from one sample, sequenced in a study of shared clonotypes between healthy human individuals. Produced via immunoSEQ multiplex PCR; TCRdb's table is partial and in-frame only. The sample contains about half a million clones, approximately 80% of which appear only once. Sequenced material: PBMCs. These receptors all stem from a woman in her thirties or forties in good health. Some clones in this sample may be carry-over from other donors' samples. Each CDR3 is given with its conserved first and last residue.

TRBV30,CALGRGPQNTGELFF
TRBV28,CASSSPLRGPYEQYF
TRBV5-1,CASSLAGIIEQYF
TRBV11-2,CASSLMGRGINEQFF
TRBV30,CAWNYGGYEQYF
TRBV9,CASSVSGRTTDTQYF
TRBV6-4,CASSERYSTDTQYF
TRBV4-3,CASSLFGDRGYHTEAFF
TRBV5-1,CASSVQGEANEKLFF
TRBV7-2,CASSLGRGLAGVYNEQFF
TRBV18,CASSPDMFSGRGNEQFF
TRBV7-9,CASSSLYLDRGYGYTF
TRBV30,CAWENYRQVNYGYTF
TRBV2,CASSLSAQGWEQFF
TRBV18,CASSPGGGHTEAFF
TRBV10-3,CAITGQGGASSEQYF
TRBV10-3,CAISPRGASYEQYF
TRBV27,CASSLRDRLAQFF
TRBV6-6,CASSYFRGEKLFF
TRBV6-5,CASKDRVNQPQHF
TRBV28,CASTGTSGRVNYEQYF
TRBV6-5,CASSSPSRQGTDTQYF
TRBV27,CASSPPWEGSNQPQHF
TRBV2,CAGAMGLVQETQYF
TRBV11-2,CASSPRVLQETQYF
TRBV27,CASSGLVYNEQFF
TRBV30,CAWNFGNQPQHF
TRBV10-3,CAISEGQIHSPLHF
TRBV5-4,CASSLMDTEFF
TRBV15,CATSVRTMDTQYF
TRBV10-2,CASSEPFEKLFF
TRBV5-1,CASTGGVFLSGANVLTF
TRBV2,CASSELVASRGELFF
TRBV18,CASSLGGGSLNTEAFF
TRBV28,CASSPFGTENQPQHF
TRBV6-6,CASSYSNSNQPQHF
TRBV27,CASSSGAGGYGYTF
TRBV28,CASSLLSDEKLFF
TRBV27,CASRRGSVGGLNDEQFF
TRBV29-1,CSVPGTGSEKLFF
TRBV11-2,CASSLAARDRVGGYTF
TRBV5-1,CASSLGLLRTDTQYF
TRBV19,CASRHLGTYEQYF
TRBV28,CASSFLGGVGNNEQFF
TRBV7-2,CASSLLTPGNTGELFF
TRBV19,CASNPRTGMQTQYF
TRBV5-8,CASSFQGPYGYTF
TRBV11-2,CASSGRRYNEQFF
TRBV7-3,CASRQASGNTEAFF
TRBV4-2,CASSQERAGGGEQYF
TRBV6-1,CASSEFRDRVFGNQPQHF
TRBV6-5,CASSGQGFNEQFF